Each of the 18 T cell receptor beta chains below was sequenced from the same sample in a study of T cell responses to AZD1222 COVID-19 vaccine listed by TCRdb under 2021. In light of the paper, this sample's time point label describes: baseline before first vaccination. Library method: the immunoSEQ multiplex PCR assay. In its TCRdb copy, this immuneACCESS table keeps in-frame sequences only and misses some clones. Where compared with another copy, unresolved V genes explain less than half of these, and the others have no known cause. This sample lists some 130,000 clones; over 85% were detected once. The ten largest clones take up approximately 4.9% of the sample. The sample was peripheral blood, taken on day 0 of AZD1222 vaccination. The receptors were sampled from an adult in good health.

The chain joins TRBV5-6 to TRBJ1-2, with D unclear. This CDR3 contains 14 residues. V lost 2 bases and J 1 base, leaving 9 bases between the germline ends. Germline V gene lookup returns CDR1 SGHDT and CDR2 YYEEEE. DNA of the CDR3: TGTGCCAGCAGCTTCGACTTGATTAACTATGGCTACACCTTC. Translation: CASSFDLINYGYTF.

The rearrangement uses TRBV5-1 and TRBJ1-4, with D perhaps matching TRBD1 (6 bases). Trimming removed 4 bases from V and 4 bases from J, with 11 bases in between. Germline V lookup: CDR1 SGHRS, CDR2 YFSETQ. There are 14 residues in the CDR3. This CDR3 reads CASSTDSDNEKLFF. The CDR3 DNA reads TGCGCCAGCAGCACGGACAGCGATAATGAAAAACTGTTTTTT.

The V and J genes are TRBV3-1 (or the pseudogene TRBV3-2) and TRBJ2-1; 9 bases match TRBD2. V trimming: 0 bases; J trimming: 6 bases; junction bases outside the gene matches: 9. The CDR3 is made up of 17 amino acids. Germline CDR1 and CDR2: LGHDT and YNNKEL (reference sequence). Written as DNA, the CDR3 is TGTGCCAGCAGCCAAGATGAGCTAGGACTAGCGACCAATGAGCAGTTCTTC. Translating it yields CASSQDELGLATNEQFF.

This chain's CDR3 is CAWSTRTSSQETQYF. The CDR3 DNA reads TGTGCCTGGAGTACTCGGACTAGTTCTCAAGAGACCCAGTACTTC. The genes are TRBV30 and TRBJ2-5; TRBD2 aligns across 7 bases. The CDR3 length is 15 residues. CDR1 is GTSNPN and CDR2 is SVGIG in the germline V gene (reference sequence). The V segment lost 2 bases and the J segment 2 bases; nucleotides outside the gene matches: 8.

A few counts support this clone. This chain joins TRBV28 and TRBJ2-1; D might be TRBD1 (6 bases). This CDR3 region has 14 residues. The germline V gene has CDR1 MDHEN and CDR2 SYDVKM. V was clipped by 5 bases and J by 5 bases, with 13 bases between them. CDR3 sequence reads: CASSLLRQDNEQFF. As DNA, the CDR3 is TGTGCCAGCAGTCTCCTGCGACAGGACAATGAGCAGTTCTTC.

This chain joins TRBV7-9 and TRBJ2-7; D is possibly TRBD1 or TRBD2 (5 bases each). Germline V lookup: CDR1 SEHNR, CDR2 FQNEAQ (reference sequence). This CDR3 is 14 amino acids long. The V end was cut by 6 bases, the J end by 0 bases, with 12 bases between. The CDR3 reads CASSPGTSSYEQYF. The DNA of the CDR3 is TGTGCCAGCAGTCCCGGGACCTCCTCCTACGAGCAGTACTTC.

This clone was seen once. This chain uses TRBV10-1 with TRBJ2-3; D ambiguous. The V end lost 3 bases, the J end lost 6 bases, and 7 bases lay between the germline ends. CDR1 and CDR2 from the germline V gene are WNHNN and SYGVQD (reference sequence). This CDR3 is 12 amino acids long. The CDR3 here is CASSDSWDTQYF. CDR3 bases: TGCGCCAGCAGTGATTCTTGGGATACGCAGTATTTT.

The chain uses TRBV30 and TRBJ1-5, with a tentative D call TRBD1 (5 bases). V was shortened by 3 bases and J by 1 base, with 10 bases between the two germline ends. The CDR3 is 14 amino acids. The germline CDR1 and CDR2 sequences are GTSNPN and SVGIG (reference sequence). The CDR3 DNA reads TGTGCCTGGAGGGACACGGGGAGCAATCAGCCCCAGCATTTT. This codes for CAWRDTGSNQPQHF.

The chain combines TRBV19 with TRBJ2-1; 7 bases are shared with TRBD1. This CDR3 comprises 15 residues. The trim removed 4 bases at V and 8 bases at J, leaving 11 bases unmatched. Germline V gene sequence: CDR1 LNHDA, CDR2 SQIVND (reference sequence). As DNA, the CDR3 is TGTGCCAGTAGTACCCTCATACAGGGGTGGTATGAGCAGTTCTTC. Protein product: CASSTLIQGWYEQFF.

The gene calls are TRBV4-1 and TRBJ2-1, with D perhaps matching TRBD2 (6 bases). Trimming took 4 bases from V and 1 from J, leaving 8 bases between them. CDR3 size: 14 residues. Looked up from germline, CDR1 is MGHRA and CDR2 is YSYEKL. CDR3 amino acids: CASSPGLSYNEQFF. For the CDR3, the DNA is TGCGCCAGCAGCCCGGGACTTTCCTACAATGAGCAGTTCTTC.

This sequence joins TRBV6-2 or TRBV6-3 and TRBJ2-7, with unresolved D. The ends were cut back, 2 bases at V and 5 bases at J, with 10 bases in the middle. The CDR3 runs 13 residues. The germline V gene encodes CDR1 MNHEY and CDR2 SVGEGT. This chain's CDR3 is CASSYQLGHEQYF. The CDR3 bases are TGTGCCAGCAGTTACCAGCTGGGCCACGAGCAGTACTTC.

This chain connects TRBV5-1 to TRBJ1-1; maybe TRBD1 (5 bases). The CDR3 covers 13 residues. Germline loops: CDR1 SGHRS, CDR2 YFSETQ. The ends were cut back, 4 bases at V and 6 bases at J, with 13 bases in the middle. CDR3 nucleotide sequence: TGCGCCAGCAGCCCAGCGGGGGTTCCTGAAGCTTTCTTT. Translating it yields CASSPAGVPEAFF.

V gene TRBV6-5 combines with J gene TRBJ2-7, with TRBD2 matching over 11 bases. The CDR3 is 15 residues long. CDR1 and CDR2 from the germline V gene are MNHEY and SVGAGI. With 2 bases clipped from V and 1 base from J, the junction kept 1 base outside the gene matches. CDR3 sequence (DNA): TGTGCCAGCAGTTACCGGACTAGCGGGTCCTACGAGCAGTACTTC. This translates into CASSYRTSGSYEQYF.

The chain couples TRBV24-1 to TRBJ2-5; TRBD1 aligns across 10 bases. With V trimmed by 4 bases and J by 5 bases, 12 bases remained unmatched. This CDR3 contains 17 residues. Germline V gene data show CDR1 as KGHDR and CDR2 as SFDVKD. CDR3 protein: CATSDTTGQGLRETQYF. The CDR3 coding sequence is TGTGCCACCAGTGACACAACGGGACAGGGGCTGCGGGAGACCCAGTACTTC.

The chain links TRBV19 to TRBJ2-1; D gene unclear. CDR1 and CDR2 (germline): LNHDA, SQIVND (reference sequence). V was cut by 5 bases and J by 0 bases, with 11 bases left in between. CDR3 length: 15 amino acids. CDR3 nucleotides: TGTGCCAGTAGTTTTAACATAGGCTCCTACAATGAGCAGTTCTTC. Its protein product is CASSFNIGSYNEQFF.

The rearrangement joins TRBV18 to TRBJ1-6; 8 bases line up with TRBD1. The CDR3 sequence is 16 residues long. Looked up from germline, CDR1 is KGHSH and CDR2 is LQKENI. The ends lost 2 bases at V and 6 bases at J; junction bases unmatched: 6. The DNA for the CDR3 is TGTGCCAGCTCACCATCCCAGGGGGCCGGTAATTCACCCCTCCACTTT. Its protein product is CASSPSQGAGNSPLHF.

CDR3 DNA: TGTGCCAGCAGCTTCGGTGGCGCCTCCGGGGCCAACGTCCTGACTTTC. Protein sequence: CASSFGGASGANVLTF. This sequence joins TRBV5-4 and TRBJ2-6; D unclear. Germline V gives CDR1 SGHNT, CDR2 YYREEE (reference sequence). V was shortened by 2 bases and J by 4 bases, with 13 bases between the two germline ends. CDR3 length equals 16 residues.

The chain links TRBV5-1 to TRBJ2-1, with TRBD1 matching 7 bases. The CDR3 is 15 amino acids. Germline assignment: CDR1 SGHRS and CDR2 YFSETQ. Trimming at V came to 4 bases and at J to 2 bases, leaving 6 bases not matched to a gene. DNA of the CDR3: TGCGCCAGCAGCCAAACAGGGGCCCCCTACAATGAGCAGTTCTTC. Its translation is CASSQTGAPYNEQFF.